This TCR beta chain is from a study of T cells after yellow fever vaccination. Points from the study as a whole: Boosting was followed by the reappearance of most primary-vaccination clones (just under 97% CD4, about 90% CD8). By day 5 rather than day 15, the secondary response had peaked, though it was weaker.

This CDR3 is built from 15 residues. V lost 6 bases to trimming and J lost 10 bases, with 22 bases between them. The study made its TCR cDNA through 5'RACE template switching. That step introduced a universal primer site along with UMIs. TCRdb re-called the 5' RACE reads through MiXCR, storing one row per CDR3 protein. In the table there are roughly 300,000 distinct CDR3 sequences, around 8.1% of which are singletons. In this sample, this clonotype turned up a few times. The antigen is undetermined. The starting material was PBMCs, obtained roughly 46 days after the first yellow fever vaccination. This clonotype was obtained from a man aged 18 to 30 who received the YFV17D yellow fever vaccine. The chain links TRBV12-3 or TRBV12-4 to TRBJ2-1; possibly TRBD1 for D (6 bases). The CDR3 is CASSRSNRVGREQFF. The CDR3 bases are TGTGCCAGCAGCCGAAGCAACAGGGTAGGGCGGGAGCAGTTCTTC.